The clone carrying this T cell receptor beta chain showed up many times. No antigen is known for it. Germline assignment: CDR1 SGHRS and CDR2 YFSETQ. The CDR3 has 12 residues. V lost 1 base and J 5 bases, leaving 6 bases between the germline ends. These data are taken from a study of T cells in Graves' hyperthyroidism and ophthalmopathy. The authors deemed Graves' hyperthyroidism stable absent ophthalmopathy progression within 18 months. Newly diagnosed hyperthyroidism patients aged 18 to 65 years had disease lasting under 2 months. General study findings and limits: In the blood, most expanded thyroid clonotypes above 0.001 appeared as well. The model foresaw ophthalmopathy a median roughly 6 months prior to onset.

From RNA transcripts, TCR beta CDR3 regions were amplified. Using the HTBI primer set, a first-round RT-PCR was run on the TCR CDR3. Each CDR3 protein is one row after TCRdb ran MiXCR on the multiplex PCR reads. The sample contains approximately 380,000 distinct CDR3 sequences, roughly 19% of which appear only once. This TCR was recovered from a woman younger than 35 with Graves' hyperthyroidism. V gene TRBV5-1 combines with J gene TRBJ1-1; no firm D call. The sample was blood. Written as DNA, the CDR3 is TGCGCCAGCAGCTTGACGCCGACTGAAGCTTTCTTT. Protein sequence: CASSLTPTEAFF. The whole variable domain, filled in from reference TRBV5-1 and TRBJ1-1, reads KAGVTQTPRYLIKTRGQQVTLSCSPISGHRSVSWYQQTPGQGLQFLFEYFSETQRNKGNFPGRFSGRQFSNSRSEMNVSTLELGDSALYLCASSLTPTEAFFGQGTRLTVV.